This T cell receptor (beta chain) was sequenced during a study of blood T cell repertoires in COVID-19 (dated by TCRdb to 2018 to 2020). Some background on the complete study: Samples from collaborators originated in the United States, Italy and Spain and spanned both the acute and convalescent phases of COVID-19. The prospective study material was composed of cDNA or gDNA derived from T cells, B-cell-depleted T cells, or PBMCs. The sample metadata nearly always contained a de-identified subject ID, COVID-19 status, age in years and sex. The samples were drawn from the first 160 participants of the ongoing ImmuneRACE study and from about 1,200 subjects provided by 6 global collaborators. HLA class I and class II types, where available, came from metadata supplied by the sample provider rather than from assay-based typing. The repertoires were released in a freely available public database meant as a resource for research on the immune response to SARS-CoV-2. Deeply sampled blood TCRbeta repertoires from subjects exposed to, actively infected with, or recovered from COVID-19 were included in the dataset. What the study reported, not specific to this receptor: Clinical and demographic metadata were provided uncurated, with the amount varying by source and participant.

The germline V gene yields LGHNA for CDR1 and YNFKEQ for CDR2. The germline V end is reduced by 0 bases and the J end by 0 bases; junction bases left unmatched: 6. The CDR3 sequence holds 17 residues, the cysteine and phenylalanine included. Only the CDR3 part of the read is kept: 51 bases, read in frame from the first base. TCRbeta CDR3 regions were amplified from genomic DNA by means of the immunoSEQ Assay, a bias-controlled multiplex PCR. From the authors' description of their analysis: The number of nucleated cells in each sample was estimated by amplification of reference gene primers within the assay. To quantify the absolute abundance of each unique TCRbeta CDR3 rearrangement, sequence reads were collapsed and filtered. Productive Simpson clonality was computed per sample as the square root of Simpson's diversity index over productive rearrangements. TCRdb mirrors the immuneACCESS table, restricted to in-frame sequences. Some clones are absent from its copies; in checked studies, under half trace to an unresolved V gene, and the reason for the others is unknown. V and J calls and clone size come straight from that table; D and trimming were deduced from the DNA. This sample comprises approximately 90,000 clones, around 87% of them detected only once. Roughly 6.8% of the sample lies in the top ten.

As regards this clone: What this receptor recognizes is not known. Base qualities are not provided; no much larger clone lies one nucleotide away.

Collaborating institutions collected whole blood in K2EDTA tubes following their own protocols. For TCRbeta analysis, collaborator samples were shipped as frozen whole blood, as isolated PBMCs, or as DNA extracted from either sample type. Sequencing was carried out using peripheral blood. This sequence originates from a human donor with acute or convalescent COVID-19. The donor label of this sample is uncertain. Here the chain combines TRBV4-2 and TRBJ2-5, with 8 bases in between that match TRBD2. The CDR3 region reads CASSQDRAGGYQETQYF. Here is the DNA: TGTGCCAGCAGCCAAGATCGGGCGGGGGGTTACCAAGAGACCCAGTACTTC.